A selection of T cell receptor beta chains follows, all from one sample in a study of T-cell memory formation after mild COVID-19. Using its own MiXCR run on the 5' RACE reads, TCRdb lists one record per CDR3 protein. The profile covers fewer than 700,000 distinct CDR3 sequences, with more than 15% appearing a single time and more than 10% taken by the ten largest. Sequenced material: PBMCs or a T cell subset sorted from them (not recorded which). Receptors originate from an adult woman who had mild COVID-19 (a few samples of this study predate the infection). Cell type and time point are not known. CDR3s include the opening cysteine and the closing phenylalanine or tryptophan. D genes are given only for firm matches. Expanded clones get a size class; other rows say once, few or many, or leave the size out.

clone size	D gene	V gene	J gene	CDR3 DNA	CDR3 protein
few	.	TRBV11-2	TRBJ2-2	TGTGCCAGCAGTCGGGTCAACACCGGGGAGCTGTTTTTT	CASSRVNTGELFF
.	TRBD1	TRBV5-1	TRBJ1-2	TGCGCCAGCAGCCCGCACCCCGGGACAGGGGTTTCTAACTATGGCTACACCTTC	CASSPHPGTGVSNYGYTF
.	TRBD2	TRBV4-2	TRBJ2-3	TGTGCCAGCAGCCAAGCTCCTAGCGGCCTCACAGATACGCAGTATTTT	CASSQAPSGLTDTQYF
many	.	TRBV7-2	TRBJ2-1	TGTGCCAGCAGCTTAACGATAGACTTATGGTACAATGAGCAGTTCTTC	CASSLTIDLWYNEQFF
.	.	TRBV24-1	TRBJ2-5	TGTGCCACCAGTGATCATAGACTCCCTCGGGACCAAGAGACCCAGTACTTC	CATSDHRLPRDQETQYF
.	TRBD1	TRBV4-1	TRBJ1-1	TGCGCCAGCAGCCAATTTCCCAGGGGACAGGGGGCTTTCTTT	CASSQFPRGQGAFF
few	TRBD2	TRBV14	TRBJ2-1	TGTGCCAGCAGCCCGATGGGACTAGCGGGAGGCCTTGAGCAGTTCTTC	CASSPMGLAGGLEQFF
few	TRBD1	TRBV7-9	TRBJ1-1	TGTGCCAGCAGCTTATTTAAAGACCGGGACAGGGAAAAGAAGAGCACTGAAGCTTTCTTT	CASSLFKDRDREKKSTEAFF
few	TRBD2	TRBV29-1	TRBJ2-1	TGCAGCGTTGTTGGAAGCGGGAGAGGGAATGAGCAGTTCTTC	CSVVGSGRGNEQFF
.	TRBD1	TRBV15	TRBJ2-7	TGTGCCACCAGCAGAGATCGTGCGGGACAGGGCTACGAGCAGTACTTC	CATSRDRAGQGYEQYF
few	TRBD1	TRBV5-1	TRBJ2-3	TGCGCCAGCAGCTTCCAGGGGGCTGGGACAGATACGCAGTATTTT	CASSFQGAGTDTQYF
.	.	TRBV29-1	TRBJ2-1	TGCAGCGTCCAAGGGACACGGGAGATGCTCAATGAGCAGTTCTTC	CSVQGTREMLNEQFF
few	TRBD1	TRBV4-1	TRBJ1-3	TGCGCCAGCAGCCAAGAGGCCGGGACAGGGTACTCTGGAAACACCATATATTTT	CASSQEAGTGYSGNTIYF
few	.	TRBV18	TRBJ1-5	TGTGCCAGCTCACCACAGGGTATGGCAGGGGGCAATCAGCCCCAGCATTTT	CASSPQGMAGGNQPQHF
.	TRBD1	TRBV20-1	TRBJ2-7	TGCAGTGCTAGTCGACAGGGGGTCCCGGTGGACGAGCAGTACTTC	CSASRQGVPVDEQYF
.	TRBD1	TRBV7-9	TRBJ2-3	TGTGCTATCGACAGGGGGAATGAGGCAGATACGCAGTATTTT	CAIDRGNEADTQYF
.	TRBD1	TRBV4-2	TRBJ1-1	TGTGCCAGCAGCCAGTACCGGGACAGGGTTTCGAACACTGAAGCTTTCTTT	CASSQYRDRVSNTEAFF
few	.	TRBV7-3	TRBJ2-3	TGTGCCAGCAAGGCCGGTGGGGGATACACAGATACGCAGTATTTT	CASKAGGGYTDTQYF
.	.	TRBV7-9	TRBJ2-7	TGTGCCAGCAGCTTCCTTCTGGAGGGCGACGAGCAGTACTTC	CASSFLLEGDEQYF
few	.	TRBV4-3	TRBJ2-7	TGCGCCAGCAGCCGCGGTAGCGGCCCCTACGAGCAGTACTTC	CASSRGSGPYEQYF
.	.	TRBV19	TRBJ2-1	TGTGCCAGTAGTATAGGGGGGGCTCCCTACAATGAGCAGTTCTTC	CASSIGGAPYNEQFF
many	.	TRBV5-6	TRBJ2-7	TGTGCCAGCAGCTGGGGGGACCTCGGCCACGAGCAGTACTTC	CASSWGDLGHEQYF
.	TRBD1	TRBV24-1	TRBJ2-2	TGTGCCACCAGTGACACCGGGACAGGGGGCACCGGGGAGCTGTTTTTT	CATSDTGTGGTGELFF
few	TRBD1	TRBV6-6	TRBJ2-3	TGTGCCAGCACAGGGGGCCCATTGTATGCAGATACGCAGTATTTT	CASTGGPLYADTQYF
few	.	TRBV5-1	TRBJ2-7	TGCGCCAGCAGCTCGCGGGGAAAACTCTCCTACGAGCAGTACTTC	CASSSRGKLSYEQYF
few	.	TRBV5-1	TRBJ2-2	TGCGCCAGCAGCTTGCACAGGGACTTCACCGGGGAGCTGTTTTTT	CASSLHRDFTGELFF
.	TRBD1	TRBV29-1	TRBJ2-7	TGCAGCGTGATGAGGGACAGTTACGAGCAGTACTTC	CSVMRDSYEQYF